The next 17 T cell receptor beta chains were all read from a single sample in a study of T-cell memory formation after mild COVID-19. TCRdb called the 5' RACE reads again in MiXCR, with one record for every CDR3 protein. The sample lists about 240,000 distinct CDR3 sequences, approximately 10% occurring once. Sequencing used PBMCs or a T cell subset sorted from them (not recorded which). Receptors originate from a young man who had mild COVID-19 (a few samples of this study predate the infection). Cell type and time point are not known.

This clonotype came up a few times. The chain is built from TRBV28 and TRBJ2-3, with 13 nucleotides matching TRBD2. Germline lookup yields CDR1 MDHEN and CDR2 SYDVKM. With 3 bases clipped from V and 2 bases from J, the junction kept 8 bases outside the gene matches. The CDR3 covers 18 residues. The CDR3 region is CASSFSRTSGGVTDTQYF. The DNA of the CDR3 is TGTGCCAGCAGTTTCTCTCGGACTAGCGGGGGAGTCACAGATACGCAGTATTTT. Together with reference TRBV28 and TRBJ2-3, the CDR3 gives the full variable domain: DVKVTQSSRYLVKRTGEKVFLECVQDMDHENMFWYRQDPGLGLRLIYFSYDVKMKEKGDIPEGYSVSREKKERFSLILESASTNQTSMYLCASSFSRTSGGVTDTQYFGPGTRLTVL.

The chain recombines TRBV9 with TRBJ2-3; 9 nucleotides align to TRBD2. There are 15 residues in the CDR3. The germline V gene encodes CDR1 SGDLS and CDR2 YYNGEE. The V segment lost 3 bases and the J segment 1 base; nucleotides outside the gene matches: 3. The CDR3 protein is CASSGGGGGTDTQYF. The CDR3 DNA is TGTGCCAGCAGCGGCGGGGGGGGAGGCACAGATACGCAGTATTTT.

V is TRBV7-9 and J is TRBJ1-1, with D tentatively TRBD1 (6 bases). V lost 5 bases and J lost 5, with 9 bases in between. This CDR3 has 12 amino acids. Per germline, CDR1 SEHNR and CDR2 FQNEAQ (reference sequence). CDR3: CASSAGETEAFF. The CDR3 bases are TGTGCCAGCAGCGCAGGGGAGACTGAAGCTTTCTTT.

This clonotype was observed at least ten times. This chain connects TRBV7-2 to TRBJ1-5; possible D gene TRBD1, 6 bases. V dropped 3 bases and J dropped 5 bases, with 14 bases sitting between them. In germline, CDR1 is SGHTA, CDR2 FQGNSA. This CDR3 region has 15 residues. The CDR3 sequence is CASSLAGEWDQPQHF. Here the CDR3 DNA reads TGTGCCAGCAGCTTGGCAGGGGAGTGGGATCAGCCCCAGCATTTT. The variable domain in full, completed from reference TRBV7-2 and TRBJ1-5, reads GAGVSQSPSNKVTEKGKDVELRCDPISGHTALYWYRQSLGQGLEFLIYFQGNSAPDKSGLPSDRFSAERTGGSVSTLTIQRTQQEDSAVYLCASSLAGEWDQPQHFGDGTRLSIL.

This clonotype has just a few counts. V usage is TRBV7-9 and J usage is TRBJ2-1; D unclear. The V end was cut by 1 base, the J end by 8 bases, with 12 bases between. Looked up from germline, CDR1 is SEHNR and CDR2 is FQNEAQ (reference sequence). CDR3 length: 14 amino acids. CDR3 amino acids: CASSLVGREDEQFF. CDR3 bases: TGTGCCAGCAGCTTAGTCGGGCGTGAGGATGAGCAGTTCTTC.

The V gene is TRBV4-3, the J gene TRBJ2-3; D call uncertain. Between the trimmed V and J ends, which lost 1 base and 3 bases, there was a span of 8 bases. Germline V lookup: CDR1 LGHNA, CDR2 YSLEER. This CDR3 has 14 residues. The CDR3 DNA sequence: TGCGCCAGCAGCCAAGTTCCGTGGACAGATACGCAGTATTTT. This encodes CASSQVPWTDTQYF.

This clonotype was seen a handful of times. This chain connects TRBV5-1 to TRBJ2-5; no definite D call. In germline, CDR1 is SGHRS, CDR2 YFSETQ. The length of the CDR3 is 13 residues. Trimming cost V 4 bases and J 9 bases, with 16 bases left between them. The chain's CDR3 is CASSPGWEVAQYF. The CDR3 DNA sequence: TGCGCCAGCAGCCCGGGCTGGGAAGTCGCCCAGTACTTC. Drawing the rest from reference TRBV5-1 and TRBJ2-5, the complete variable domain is KAGVTQTPRYLIKTRGQQVTLSCSPISGHRSVSWYQQTPGQGLQFLFEYFSETQRNKGNFPGRFSGRQFSNSRSEMNVSTLELGDSALYLCASSPGWEVAQYFGPGTRLLVL.

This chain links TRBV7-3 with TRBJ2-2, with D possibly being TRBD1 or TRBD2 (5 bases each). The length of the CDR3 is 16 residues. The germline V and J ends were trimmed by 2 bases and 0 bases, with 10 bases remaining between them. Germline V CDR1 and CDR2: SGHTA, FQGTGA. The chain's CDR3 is CASSLGGVANTGELFF. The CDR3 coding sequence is TGTGCCAGCAGCTTAGGGGGAGTCGCGAACACCGGGGAGCTGTTTTTT.

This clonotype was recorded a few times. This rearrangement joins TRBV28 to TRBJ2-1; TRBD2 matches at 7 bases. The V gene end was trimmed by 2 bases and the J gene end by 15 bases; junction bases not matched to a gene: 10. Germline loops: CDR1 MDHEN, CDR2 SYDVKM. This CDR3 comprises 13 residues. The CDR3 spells CASSLPLAAQAFF. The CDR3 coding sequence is TGTGCCAGCAGTTTACCCCTAGCGGCCCAAGCGTTCTTC.

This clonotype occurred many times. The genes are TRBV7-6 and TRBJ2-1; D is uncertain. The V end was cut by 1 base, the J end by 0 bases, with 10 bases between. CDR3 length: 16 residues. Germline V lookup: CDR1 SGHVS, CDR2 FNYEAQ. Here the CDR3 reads CASSLDRPSSYNEQFF. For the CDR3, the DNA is TGTGCCAGCAGCTTAGACCGCCCGAGCTCCTACAATGAGCAGTTCTTC.

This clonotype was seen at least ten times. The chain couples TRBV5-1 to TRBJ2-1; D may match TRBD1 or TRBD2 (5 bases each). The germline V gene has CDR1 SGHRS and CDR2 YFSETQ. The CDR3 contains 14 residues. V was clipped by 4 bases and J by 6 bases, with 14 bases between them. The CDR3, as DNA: TGCGCCAGCAGCCCGGGACCGGGCACCAATGAGCAGTTCTTC. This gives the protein CASSPGPGTNEQFF.

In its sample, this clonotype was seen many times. The CDR3 sequence: CASSPQQGSAFF. The CDR3 coding sequence is TGTGCCAGCAGCCCCCAACAGGGGTCGGCTTTCTTT. The J gene is TRBJ1-1, the V gene TRBV7-2, with 7 nucleotides matching TRBD1. The junction had 8 bases not matched to a gene; V was cut back by 5 bases and J by 11 bases. Germline V gene sequence: CDR1 SGHTA, CDR2 FQGNSA. The CDR3 is 12 amino acids.

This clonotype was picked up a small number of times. The CDR3 nucleotides read TGTGCCAGCGGTCCCGGCGTTCGGAATGAGCAGTTCTTC. Protein: CASGPGVRNEQFF. V and J are TRBV27 and TRBJ2-1, with D hard to call. The CDR3 extends over 13 amino acids. Trimming took off 8 bases at V and 7 bases at J, with 15 bases between the two ends. CDR1 MNHEY and CDR2 SMNVEV come from the germline V gene (reference sequence).

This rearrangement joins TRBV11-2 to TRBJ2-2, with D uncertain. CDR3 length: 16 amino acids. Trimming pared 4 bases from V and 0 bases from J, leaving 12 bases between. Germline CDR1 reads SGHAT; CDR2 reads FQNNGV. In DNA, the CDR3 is TGTGCCAGCAGCTCCAGTTTCGCCCCGAACACCGGGGAGCTGTTTTTT. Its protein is CASSSSFAPNTGELFF.

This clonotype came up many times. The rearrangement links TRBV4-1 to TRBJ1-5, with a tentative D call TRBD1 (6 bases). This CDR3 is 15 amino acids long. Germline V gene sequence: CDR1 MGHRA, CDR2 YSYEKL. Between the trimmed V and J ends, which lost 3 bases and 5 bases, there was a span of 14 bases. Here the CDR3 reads CASSHYGGFDQPQHF. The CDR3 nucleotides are TGCGCCAGCAGCCACTATGGGGGCTTTGATCAGCCCCAGCATTTT.

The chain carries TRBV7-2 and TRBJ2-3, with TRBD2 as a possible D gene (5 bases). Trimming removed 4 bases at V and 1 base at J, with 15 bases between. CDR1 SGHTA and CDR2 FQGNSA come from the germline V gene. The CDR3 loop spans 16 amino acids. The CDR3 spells CASSYIGGLGTDTQYF. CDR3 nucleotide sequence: TGTGCCAGCAGCTATATAGGCGGGTTGGGCACAGATACGCAGTATTTT.

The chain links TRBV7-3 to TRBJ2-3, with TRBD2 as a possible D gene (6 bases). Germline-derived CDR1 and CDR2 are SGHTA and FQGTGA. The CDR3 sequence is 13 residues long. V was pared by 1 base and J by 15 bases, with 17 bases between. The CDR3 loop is CASSLRRGRGLYF. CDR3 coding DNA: TGTGCCAGCAGCTTAAGACGTGGGCGGGGCCTCTATTTT.